This note documents a single T cell receptor beta chain sequence. This record belongs to a study of T cell changes during pregnancy in multiple sclerosis. This CDR3 has 13 residues. V shed 3 bases and J 11 bases; nucleotides not matched to a gene: 9. Germline CDR1 MDHEN, CDR2 SYDVKM. Sequencing used immunoSEQ multiplex PCR; TCRdb keeps in-frame clones, though not all of them. The sample lists 15,000 or so clones, 80% to 90% occurring once. The sample consisted of CD8+ T cells from peripheral blood mononuclear cells, taken in the first trimester of pregnancy. The receptor's source is a female donor with multiple sclerosis, enrolled in a pregnancy study. J is TRBJ2-5 and V is TRBV28; the match to TRBD1 covers 7 bases. The CDR3 here is CASSFEATGEQYF. The DNA of the CDR3 is TGTGCCAGCAGTTTCGAGGCTACAGGGGAGCAGTACTTC.